The present TCR beta chain was sequenced within a study of CD8 T cells in Susac syndrome (dated by TCRdb to between 2017 and 2020). For the wider study: Whether CD8+ T cell activation and differentiation in Susac syndrome was antigen driven was tested using repertoire sequencing. Overall study outcomes, separate from this receptor: The number of individuals in the TCR sequencing and HLA analysis was recognized as being relatively small.

High-throughput TCR beta sequencing profiled peripheral blood CD8+ and CD4+ T cells from healthy donors, Susac syndrome patients and multiple sclerosis patients. Multiple sclerosis controls were treatment-naive patients with stable or active relapsing-remitting disease fulfilling revised McDonald criteria. Bulk CD8+ and CD4+ T cells were purified by magnetic negative isolation, whereas CD8+ TEMRA cells were enriched by FACS. Blood was collected in EDTA tubes and processed within 24 hours, with PBMCs isolated through density gradient centrifugation. PBMCs intended for TCR sequencing were cryopreserved in liquid nitrogen and were subsequently thawed in a 37 degrees C water bath. A purity of at least 90% was achieved for sorted or isolated CD4+, CD8+ and CD8+ TEMRA cells. RNA was extracted using the RNeasy kit, and 0.5 to 1 microgram was reverse transcribed with random hexamers. The immunoSEQ multiplex PCR assay, covering 54 Vbeta and 13 Jbeta segments, was used to amplify TCR beta CDR3 regions. To correct PCR amplification bias, a synthetic template baseline was used for both primer optimization and computational correction. Under the source paper's analysis protocol: Only productive sequences were kept, with reads annotated to V, D and J genes according to IMGT and analyzed in immunoSEQ Analyzer. Clonality was computed as one minus Shannon entropy normalized by log2 of the number of productive unique sequences. Public and private clones were assessed among the 100 most prevalent clones of each patient and control. Susac-specific clones were defined as absent from healthy and MS cohorts, 850 to 1,300 published viral clones and other ImmuneACCESS disease sequences. The public reads were reprocessed in TCRdb via fastp at Q25 and MiXCR, keeping in-frame beta chains. Merged by CDR3 protein, the rows form single entries marked with the most common genes and DNA. V and J calls and clone size were set by TCRdb, not the authors. The sample yields roughly 200,000 distinct CDR3 sequences; 95% were counted once. The biggest ten clones account for 0.082% of the sample.

The CDR3 holds 13 amino acids from the cysteine to the phenylalanine. Solely the CDR3 DNA is kept, with 39 bases framed from the first base. Looking up the germline V gene yields CDR1 SGDLS and CDR2 YYNGEE. After removal of 0 bases from V and 6 bases from J, the junction retains 0 bases not matched to a gene. To note about this clonotype: This clone's antigen is unknown. Base quality data are lacking; no much larger clone is found one base away.

The sample consisted of CD4+ T cells from PBMCs. The sequence was collected from a human donor with multiple sclerosis. This sequence uses TRBV9 and TRBJ1-1; 9 junctional bases match TRBD1. The CDR3 in this case is CASSVGQGAEAFF. The sequenced DNA is TGTGCCAGCAGCGTAGGACAGGGGGCTGAAGCTTTCTTT.